A single sample gave rise to the 21 T cell receptor beta chains below, sequenced in a study of T cell repertoires in cytomegalovirus infection. TCRdb used MiXCR to reprocess the reads, holding one entry per CDR3 protein. The table shows 250,000 or so distinct CDR3 sequences, with approximately 8.3% occurring only once. The sample was PBMCs. These receptors were obtained from a human donor in good health (CMV status not recorded). Some clones in this sample may be carry-over from other donors' samples.

This clonotype was recorded at least ten times. This rearrangement joins TRBV7-2 to TRBJ2-4, with TRBD1 identical over 9 bases. This CDR3 spans 15 amino acids. Germline loops: CDR1 SGHTA, CDR2 FQGNSA. V was clipped by 7 bases and J by 2 bases; unmatched bases: 6. CDR3 DNA sequence: TGTGCCAGCAACACAGGGGGCGCATCCAAAAACATTCAGTACTTC. Translating gives CASNTGGASKNIQYF.

This clonotype was observed many times. The genes are TRBV6-2 or TRBV6-3 and TRBJ1-1; 8 bases fit TRBD1. This CDR3 region has 14 residues. Germline V gives CDR1 MNHEY, CDR2 SVGEGT. Trimming at V came to 10 bases and at J to 5 bases, leaving 12 bases not matched to a gene. The CDR3 nucleotides read TGTGCCACCTTAAACAGGGGGAGTAGGACTGAAGCTTTCTTT. Translating it yields CATLNRGSRTEAFF.

The CDR3 nucleotides are TGCAGTGCGACCCCTAGCGGGAGGGCCGATACGCAGTATTTT. This encodes CSATPSGRADTQYF. This chain uses TRBV20-1 with TRBJ2-3; 12 bases map to TRBD2. Germline V gene data show CDR1 as DFQATT and CDR2 as SNEGSKA (reference sequence). This CDR3 comprises 14 residues. With V trimmed by 6 bases and J by 6 bases, 7 bases remained unmatched.

This clonotype was observed at least ten times. The chain combines TRBV12-3 or TRBV12-4 with TRBJ1-6; 8 positions match TRBD1. The CDR3 spans 14 residues. After removal of 2 bases from V and 9 bases from J, the junction contained 3 bases not matched to a gene. The CDR3 DNA is TGTGCCAGCAGTTTAAAAGGACAGGGTTCACCCCTCCACTTT. This encodes CASSLKGQGSPLHF.

This clonotype was seen ten or more times. The chain combines TRBV14 with TRBJ1-4; D is uncertain. The germline CDR1 and CDR2 sequences are SGHDN and FVKESK. The CDR3 runs to 17 residues. Trimming took off 0 bases at V and 5 bases at J, with 16 bases between the two ends. CDR3 sequence: CASSQEYIGEPNEKLFF. For the CDR3, the DNA is TGTGCCAGCAGCCAAGAATATATTGGGGAGCCGAATGAAAAACTGTTTTTT.

This clonotype was recorded at least ten times. V and J are TRBV4-1 and TRBJ2-7; D possibly uses TRBD1 or TRBD2 (5 bases each). The V and J ends lost 0 bases and 3 bases respectively, with 18 bases between them. CDR1 and CDR2 (germline): MGHRA, YSYEKL. The CDR3 totals 17 residues. CDR3 bases: TGCGCCAGCAGCCAAGAATCCGAGACCTCGAGGGGCTACGAGCAGTACTTC. Translating gives CASSQESETSRGYEQYF.

The table lists this clonotype with a few counts. This chain uses TRBV28 with TRBJ2-1; D is tentatively TRBD1 or TRBD2 (6 bases each). Germline-derived CDR1 and CDR2 are MDHEN and SYDVKM. Trimming stripped 7 bases from V and 9 bases from J, with 13 bases between. This CDR3 contains 12 residues. The CDR3 spells CASNGGRGEQFF. The DNA of the CDR3 is TGTGCCAGCAATGGGGGGCGCGGTGAGCAGTTCTTC.

In this sample, this clonotype turned up many times. The CDR3 bases are TGTGCCAGCAGCCCACGTCCCGGGACAGGGTCTGGGGCCAACGTCCTGACTTTC. Encoded protein: CASSPRPGTGSGANVLTF. J is TRBJ2-6 and V is TRBV7-2, with 9 bases aligning to TRBD1. After removal of 5 bases from V and 1 base from J, the junction contained 9 bases not matched to a gene. Germline V gene data show CDR1 as SGHTA and CDR2 as FQGNSA. The CDR3 extends over 18 amino acids.

This clonotype turned up a few times. The V gene is TRBV2, the J gene TRBJ2-7; 9 bases agree with TRBD2. Germline V lookup: CDR1 SNHLY, CDR2 FYNNEI. With V trimmed by 5 bases and J by 2 bases, 7 bases remained unmatched. The CDR3 is 15 amino acids. The chain's CDR3 is CASSFSGSQTYEQYF. The CDR3 DNA sequence: TGTGCCAGCAGTTTTAGCGGGAGTCAAACCTACGAGCAGTACTTC.

This clonotype was seen ten or more times. The chain is built from TRBV7-2 and TRBJ2-2; a weak D match, TRBD2 (5 bases). V lost 3 bases and J lost 2, with 13 bases in between. Per germline, CDR1 SGHTA and CDR2 FQGNSA. This CDR3 region has 16 residues. The CDR3 loop reads CASSLTGLLNTGELFF. The CDR3 DNA reads TGTGCCAGCAGCTTGACCGGACTTCTTAACACCGGGGAGCTGTTTTTT. Looking up the rest from reference TRBV7-2 and TRBJ2-2 gives the full variable domain: GAGVSQSPSNKVTEKGKDVELRCDPISGHTALYWYRQSLGQGLEFLIYFQGNSAPDKSGLPSDRFSAERTGGSVSTLTIQRTQQEDSAVYLCASSLTGLLNTGELFFGEGSRLTVL.

This clonotype has at least ten counts. The chain joins TRBV7-2 to TRBJ1-1, with 7 bases that match TRBD1. V trimming: 4 bases; J trimming: 5 bases; junction bases outside the gene matches: 7. Germline loops: CDR1 SGHTA, CDR2 FQGNSA. The CDR3 is 14 residues long. CDR3 in DNA: TGTGCCAGCAGCTCGGGACAGACGGGGACTGAAGCTTTCTTT. Encoded protein: CASSSGQTGTEAFF.

Concerning this clonotype: A read error is possible here, since a much larger clone lies one base away. The rearrangement links TRBV7-2 to TRBJ2-1; possibly TRBD1 for D (5 bases). The CDR3 runs to 15 residues. Germline V gives CDR1 SGHTA, CDR2 FQGNSA. Trimming removed 3 bases at V and 8 bases at J, with 17 bases between. CDR3 sequence: CTSSFSWSGIHEQFF. In DNA, the CDR3 is TGTACCAGCAGCTTTAGCTGGTCAGGGATTCATGAGCAGTTCTTC.

There are many counts of this clonotype. This CDR3 is CASSSRRTGGEKLFF. CDR3 coding DNA: TGTGCCAGCAGCTCGAGACGGACCGGAGGTGAAAAACTGTTTTTT. The chain is built from TRBV7-2 and TRBJ1-4; D gene ambiguous. This CDR3 is built from 15 residues. The germline CDR1 and CDR2 sequences are SGHTA and FQGNSA. V was cut by 4 bases and J by 7 bases, with 16 bases left in between.

In this sample, this clonotype turned up a few times. An end of the junction differs from the germline gene, which may be a read error. The chain recombines TRBV4-1 with TRBJ2-3; 15 bases are shared with TRBD2. There are 18 residues in the CDR3. Germline CDR1 is MGHRA and CDR2 is YSYEKL. The CDR3 reads CASSQRTSGGARTDTQYF. The DNA for the CDR3 is TGTGCCAGCAGCCAAAGGACTAGCGGGGGGGCCCGCACAGATACGCAGTATTTT.

This clonotype was seen a few times. The chain recombines TRBV29-1 with TRBJ2-2, with TRBD2 as a possible D gene (6 bases). The CDR3 runs 12 residues. CDR1 and CDR2 (germline): SQVTM, ANQGSEA. V lost 3 bases, J lost 7 bases, and 9 bases lay in between. This CDR3 reads CSVEGGVGELFF. CDR3 bases: TGCAGCGTTGAGGGGGGAGTCGGGGAGCTGTTTTTT.

This clonotype was seen a handful of times. The chain has TRBV7-3 and TRBJ1-4; D is undetermined. Germline loops: CDR1 SGHTA, CDR2 FQGTGA. V was trimmed by 0 bases and J by 0 bases, leaving 5 bases between them. The CDR3 has 15 residues. The DNA of the CDR3 is TGTGCCAGCAGCTTAACACTAGCAACTAATGAAAAACTGTTTTTT. It encodes CASSLTLATNEKLFF.

This clonotype was found many times. The V and J genes are TRBV2 and TRBJ1-6; no clear D. CDR1 and CDR2 from the germline V gene are SNHLY and FYNNEI. CDR3 length: 16 residues. Between the trimmed V and J ends, which lost 2 bases and 9 bases, there was a span of 17 bases. The DNA for the CDR3 is TGTGCCAGCAGTGAAATGCGTCTCCCAGTTTCTTCACCCCTCCACTTT. Its protein is CASSEMRLPVSSPLHF.

This clonotype has only a few counts. The chain employs TRBV12-3 or TRBV12-4 and TRBJ1-2; weak D call: TRBD1 (6 bases). CDR3 length: 15 amino acids. Trimming stripped 6 bases from V and 3 bases from J, with 17 bases between. As DNA, the CDR3 is TGTGCCAGCAGACCGCAGGGGATAAGTTACTATGGCTACACCTTC. Translated: CASRPQGISYYGYTF.

This clonotype was detected a few times. The rearrangement uses TRBV20-1 and TRBJ1-2, with TRBD1 as a possible D gene (6 bases). CDR3 length: 12 residues. The germline gives CDR1 DFQATT, CDR2 SNEGSKA (reference sequence). The CDR3 region has the DNA TGCAGCATCCTACAGGGACCGTATGGCTACACCTTC. Translation gives CSILQGPYGYTF.

This clonotype has at least ten counts. This sequence joins TRBV14 and TRBJ1-2; 9 bases are a match to TRBD1. CDR1 SGHDN and CDR2 FVKESK come from the germline V gene. V shed 6 bases, J shed 5 bases, and the junction held 13 bases outside the gene matches. The CDR3 loop spans 16 amino acids. CDR3 in amino acids: CASRRTGSGQGYGYTF. The DNA for the CDR3 is TGTGCCAGCAGGCGGACTGGTAGCGGACAGGGGTATGGCTACACCTTC.

This clonotype showed up many times. This chain links TRBV7-2 with TRBJ2-3; TRBD2 matches at 8 bases. V was clipped by 0 bases and J by 2 bases; unmatched bases: 4. The length of the CDR3 is 16 residues. Germline CDR1 is SGHTA and CDR2 is FQGNSA. The CDR3 DNA sequence: TGTGCCAGCAGCTTAGCCGGGACTAGACACACAGATACGCAGTATTTT. Protein product: CASSLAGTRHTDTQYF. The whole variable domain, remainder taken from reference TRBV7-2 and TRBJ2-3, is GAGVSQSPSNKVTEKGKDVELRCDPISGHTALYWYRQSLGQGLEFLIYFQGNSAPDKSGLPSDRFSAERTGGSVSTLTIQRTQQEDSAVYLCASSLAGTRHTDTQYFGPGTRLTVL.